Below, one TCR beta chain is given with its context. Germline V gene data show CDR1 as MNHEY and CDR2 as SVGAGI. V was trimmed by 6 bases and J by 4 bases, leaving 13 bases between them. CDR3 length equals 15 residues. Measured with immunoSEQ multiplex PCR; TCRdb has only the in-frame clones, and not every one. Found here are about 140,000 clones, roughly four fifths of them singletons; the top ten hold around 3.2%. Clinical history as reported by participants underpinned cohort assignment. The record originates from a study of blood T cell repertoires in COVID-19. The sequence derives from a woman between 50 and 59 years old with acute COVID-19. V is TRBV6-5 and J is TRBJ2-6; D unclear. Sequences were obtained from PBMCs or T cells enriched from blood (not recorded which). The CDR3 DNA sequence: TGTGCCAGCAGCCTAGATAGGTCAGGGGCCAACGTCCTGACTTTC. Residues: CASSLDRSGANVLTF.